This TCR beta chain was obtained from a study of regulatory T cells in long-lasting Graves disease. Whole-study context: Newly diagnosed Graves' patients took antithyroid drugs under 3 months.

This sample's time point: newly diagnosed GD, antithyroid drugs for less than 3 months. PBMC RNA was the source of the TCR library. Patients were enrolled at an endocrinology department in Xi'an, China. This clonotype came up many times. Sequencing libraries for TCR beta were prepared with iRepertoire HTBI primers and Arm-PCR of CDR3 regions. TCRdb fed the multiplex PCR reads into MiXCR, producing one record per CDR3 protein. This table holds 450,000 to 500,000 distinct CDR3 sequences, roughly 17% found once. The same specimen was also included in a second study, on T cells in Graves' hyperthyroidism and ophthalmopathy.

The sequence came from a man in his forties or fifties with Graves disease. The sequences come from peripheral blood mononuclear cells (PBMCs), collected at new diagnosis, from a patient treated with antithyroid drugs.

The chain's CDR3 is CASSLSFASGEQYF. The CDR3 region has the DNA TGTGCCAGCAGCTTATCATTCGCCTCGGGCGAGCAGTACTTC. The chain joins TRBV7-8 to TRBJ2-7; the D is unclear. The CDR3 has 14 amino acids. The germline V and J ends were trimmed by 2 bases and 6 bases, with 14 bases remaining between them. The germline gives CDR1 SGHVS, CDR2 FQNEAQ. The full variable domain, its missing parts supplied by reference TRBV7-8 and TRBJ2-7, is GAGVSQSPRYKVAKRGQDVALRCDPISGHVSLFWYQQALGQGPEFLTYFQNEAQLDKSGLPSDRFFAERPEGSVSTLKIQRTQQEDSAVYLCASSLSFASGEQYFGPGTRLTVT.